The 26 T cell receptor beta chains listed next were all sequenced from one sample in a study of shared clonotypes between healthy human individuals. Repertoires were generated with immunoSEQ multiplex PCR, while TCRdb's copy carries only in-frame clones and drops some. The table shows about 690,000 clones, with 80% to 95% occurring only once. The sequenced sample consisted of memory CD8+ T cells from PBMCs. As to subset: CD45RO+ cells pooled with CCR7-negative TemRA cells. The source of these receptors is a man between 18 and 35 years old in good health. Some clones in this sample may be carry-over from other donors' samples.

The chain recombines TRBV19 with TRBJ1-5, with D perhaps TRBD1 (6 bases). The length of the CDR3 is 15 residues. Germline V gene sequence: CDR1 LNHDA, CDR2 SQIVND (reference sequence). Trimming took off 3 bases at V and 3 bases at J, with 12 bases between the two ends. CDR3 region: CASSIGQHLNQPQHF. Written as DNA, the CDR3 is TGTGCCAGTAGTATCGGACAGCATCTCAATCAGCCCCAGCATTTT.

The chain recombines TRBV2 with TRBJ2-2; D not resolved. Trimming removed 6 bases at V and 6 bases at J, with 11 bases between. The CDR3 is 13 residues long. CDR1 is SNHLY and CDR2 is FYNNEI in the germline V gene. CDR3 coding DNA: TGTGCCAGCAGCTCAAGAAGGGCCGGGGAGCTGTTTTTT. Translated, it gives CASSSRRAGELFF.

This chain uses TRBV27 with TRBJ2-7, with 12 bases that match TRBD1. Germline-derived CDR1 and CDR2 are MNHEY and SMNVEV (reference sequence). The V and J ends lost 5 bases and 7 bases, in that order; junction bases with no gene match: 6. The CDR3 has 14 residues. The CDR3 is CASSTGTGGLEQYF. DNA of the CDR3: TGTGCCAGCAGTACCGGGACAGGGGGCCTTGAGCAGTACTTC.

The chain carries TRBV6-1 and TRBJ2-1, with 7 bases fitting TRBD1. With V trimmed by 6 bases and J by 7 bases, 12 bases remained unmatched. The CDR3 is 15 amino acids. CDR1 is MNHNS and CDR2 is SASEGT in the germline V gene. The CDR3 nucleotides read TGTGCCAGCAGCGTTTACAGGGGTGTAGGGAATGAGCAGTTCTTC. Amino acid sequence: CASSVYRGVGNEQFF.

The gene calls are TRBV7-7 and TRBJ2-1, with 9 bases fitting TRBD2. Trimming removed 2 bases from V and 4 bases from J; junction bases left unmatched: 3. CDR1 is SSHAT and CDR2 is FNYEAQ in the germline V gene (reference sequence). The CDR3 spans 15 residues. The chain's CDR3 is CASSLLAGRYNEQFF. CDR3 nucleotide sequence: TGTGCCAGCAGCTTACTAGCGGGACGGTACAATGAGCAGTTCTTC. Drawing the rest from reference TRBV7-7 and TRBJ2-1, the complete variable domain is GAGVSQSPRYKVTKRGQDVTLRCDPISSHATLYWYQQALGQGPEFLTYFNYEAQPDKSGLPSDRFSAERPEGSISTLTIQRTEQRDSAMYRCASSLLAGRYNEQFFGPGTRLTVL.

CDR3 in DNA: TGTGCCAGCAGGTCCCCAGGGGGCGGGAACTATGGCTACACCTTC. Amino acid sequence: CASRSPGGGNYGYTF. The J gene is TRBJ1-2, the V gene TRBV27; 8 bases agree with TRBD1. This CDR3 is built from 15 residues. Germline trimming cut 6 bases from V and 2 bases from J; bases unmatched to any gene: 8. Germline assignment: CDR1 MNHEY and CDR2 SMNVEV (reference sequence).

This clone was seen more than once but under ten times. The V gene is TRBV14, the J gene TRBJ1-1; D is ambiguous. The CDR3 sequence is 15 residues long. CDR1 is SGHDN, CDR2 FVKESK, per germline. V was trimmed by 0 bases and J by 3 bases, leaving 11 bases between them. As DNA, the CDR3 is TGTGCCAGCAGCCAAGATCAAGGGTTTTACACTGAAGCTTTCTTT. Translated, it gives CASSQDQGFYTEAFF.

Here the CDR3 reads CASSPSYSNQPQHF. The CDR3 nucleotides are TGTGCCAGCAGTCCTTCCTATAGCAATCAGCCCCAGCATTTT. J is TRBJ1-5 and V is TRBV27, with no clear D. The CDR3 contains 14 residues. CDR1 and CDR2 from the germline V gene are MNHEY and SMNVEV (reference sequence). The V and J ends lost 5 bases and 0 bases respectively, with 8 bases between them.

The rearrangement links TRBV27 to TRBJ2-3; D may match TRBD1 or TRBD2 (5 bases each). Trimming took 9 bases from V and 1 from J, leaving 11 bases between them. This CDR3 spans 13 amino acids. Germline-derived CDR1 and CDR2 are MNHEY and SMNVEV (reference sequence). This CDR3 reads CASEGFGTDTQYF. In nucleotides, the CDR3 is TGTGCCAGTGAGGGGTTTGGCACAGATACGCAGTATTTT.

The rearrangement uses TRBV6-5 and TRBJ2-1; D may correspond to TRBD1 or TRBD2 (7 bases each). The CDR3 contains 13 residues. The V gene's germline CDR1 is MNHEY and CDR2 SVGAGI. V lost 5 bases and J lost 8, with 13 bases in between. For the CDR3, the DNA is TGTGCCAGCAGTGTGGGAGGGGGCGATGAGCAGTTCTTC. Its translation is CASSVGGGDEQFF.

The chain carries TRBV28 and TRBJ1-5; 12 bases are shared with TRBD1. There are 16 residues in the CDR3. CDR1 is MDHEN and CDR2 is SYDVKM in the germline V gene. The V and J ends lost 6 bases and 9 bases, in that order; junction bases with no gene match: 12. The CDR3 loop reads CASSRTGTGGDLPQHF. DNA of the CDR3: TGTGCCAGCAGCAGAACCGGGACAGGGGGCGATTTGCCCCAGCATTTT.

The chain is built from TRBV18 and TRBJ2-4, with a weak D call TRBD1 (6 bases). Germline CDR1 and CDR2: KGHSH and LQKENI. The CDR3 sequence is 24 residues long. V was pared by 6 bases and J by 0 bases, with 39 bases between. The CDR3 nucleotides are TGTGCCAGCTCCCATAGAGATATTCTCGCAACCGAGCGCGGACAGCACCTAGCCAAAAACATTCAGTACTTC. It specifies CASSHRDILATERGQHLAKNIQYF.

The chain employs TRBV11-2 and TRBJ1-3; D is undetermined. The CDR3 totals 15 residues. Germline CDR1 SGHAT, CDR2 FQNNGV. V lost 3 bases to trimming and J lost 0 bases, with 9 bases between them. The DNA of the CDR3 is TGTGCCAGCAGCTTTGGGGTCAGCTCTGGAAACACCATATATTTT. Protein sequence: CASSFGVSSGNTIYF. The full variable domain, in which reference TRBV11-2 and TRBJ1-3 provide the parts outside the CDR3, is EAGVAQSPRYKIIEKRQSVAFWCNPISGHATLYWYQQILGQGPKLLIQFQNNGVVDDSQLPKDRFSAERLKGVDSTLKIQPAKLEDSAVYLCASSFGVSSGNTIYFGEGSWLTVV.

V and J are TRBV7-7 and TRBJ2-2; 8 positions match TRBD2. Germline V lookup: CDR1 SSHAT, CDR2 FNYEAQ (reference sequence). CDR3 length: 19 amino acids. V lost 1 base, J lost 2 bases, and 12 bases stayed unmatched. The CDR3 nucleotides are TGTGCCAGCAGCTTAGAGGCGTGGCGGGAGGCCAAAAACACCGGGGAGCTGTTTTTT. Translated, it gives CASSLEAWREAKNTGELFF.

Written as DNA, the CDR3 is TGCAGTTTTTCGTTGGTGGACAGGGGCTCCTACGAGCAGTACTTC. Protein sequence: CSFSLVDRGSYEQYF. This chain links TRBV29-1 with TRBJ2-7; TRBD1 aligns across 9 bases. Germline V gene sequence: CDR1 SQVTM, CDR2 ANQGSEA. This CDR3 spans 15 amino acids.

The J gene is TRBJ2-6, the V gene TRBV9; possible D gene TRBD1, 6 bases. The V and J ends lost 4 bases and 2 bases respectively, with 10 bases between them. Germline V CDR1 and CDR2: SGDLS, YYNGEE. The CDR3 is made up of 15 amino acids. CDR3 residues: CASSTNRAGANVLTF. CDR3 nucleotide sequence: TGTGCCAGCAGCACAAACAGGGCTGGGGCCAACGTCCTGACTTTC.

The chain has TRBV29-1 and TRBJ2-7; possibly TRBD2 for D (5 bases). CDR3 length: 12 amino acids. Germline CDR1 reads SQVTM; CDR2 reads ANQGSEA. The ends were cut back, 7 bases at V and 7 bases at J, with 17 bases in the middle. The CDR3 region has the DNA TGCAGCGCGGCCGGCCCGGGCGGGGAGCAGTACTTC. As protein: CSAAGPGGEQYF.

This clone appeared many times. Other DNA variants within this sample encode the same CDR3. CDR3 protein: CASSRVGIYEQYF. CDR3 coding DNA: TGTGCCAGCTCCCGGGTCGGAATCTACGAGCAGTACTTC. The chain links TRBV18 to TRBJ2-7; no definite D call. The CDR3 is made up of 13 amino acids. V lost 6 bases, J lost 3 bases, and 12 bases lay in between. Germline values: CDR1 KGHSH, CDR2 LQKENI.

The chain joins TRBV7-9 to TRBJ1-5; D might be TRBD1 (5 bases). V was shortened by 4 bases and J by 6 bases, with 25 bases between the two germline ends. The CDR3 runs to 18 residues. The germline V gene encodes CDR1 SEHNR and CDR2 FQNEAQ (reference sequence). CDR3 in DNA: TGTGCCAGCAGCTCCCCCTTAGGAGAGGGACGAGGCGGTCAGCCCCAGCATTTT. Its protein is CASSSPLGEGRGGQPQHF.

The CDR3 sequence is CASSHSSTDTQYF. In nucleotides, the CDR3 is TGTGCCAGCTCACACTCTAGCACAGATACGCAGTATTTT. The genes are TRBV18 and TRBJ2-3, with D uncertain. Trimming pared 4 bases from V and 0 bases from J, leaving 5 bases between. This CDR3 has 13 amino acids. CDR1 and CDR2 (germline): KGHSH, LQKENI.

This chain joins TRBV5-6 and TRBJ2-3; TRBD1 matches at 8 bases. CDR1 SGHDT and CDR2 YYEEEE come from the germline V gene. V dropped 4 bases and J dropped 2; count of bases not matched to a gene: 6. The CDR3 has 15 residues. The DNA of the CDR3 is TGTGCCAGCAGCCCAGGACAGGGACTCACAGATACGCAGTATTTT. It specifies CASSPGQGLTDTQYF.

This chain links TRBV4-1 with TRBJ2-1, with D maybe TRBD1 (6 bases). V lost 1 base and J 7 bases, leaving 20 bases between the germline ends. CDR1 is MGHRA and CDR2 is YSYEKL in the germline V gene. The CDR3 has 17 residues. CDR3 bases: TGCGCCAGCAGCCAAGGTTACGGGTCTCGAGACAGGAATGAGCAGTTCTTC. As protein: CASSQGYGSRDRNEQFF.

This chain connects TRBV28 to TRBJ2-7; D gene ambiguous. The CDR3 covers 12 residues. Trimming took off 6 bases at V and 3 bases at J, with 9 bases between the two ends. CDR1 and CDR2 from the germline V gene are MDHEN and SYDVKM. CDR3 sequence reads: CASRSPGYEQYF. As DNA, the CDR3 is TGTGCCAGCAGGAGCCCGGGCTACGAGCAGTACTTC.

This chain joins TRBV7-9 and TRBJ1-2; no definite D call. The CDR3 is 15 residues long. V was trimmed by 5 bases and J by 4 bases, leaving 17 bases between them. Germline lookup yields CDR1 SEHNR and CDR2 FQNEAQ (reference sequence). CDR3 DNA: TGTGCCAGCAGCAAAAGTCTAGAGGAGATCTATGGCTACACCTTC. Translating gives CASSKSLEEIYGYTF.

This chain links TRBV5-5 with TRBJ2-2; tentative D call: TRBD2 (5 bases). Looked up from germline, CDR1 is SGHKS and CDR2 is YYEKEE (reference sequence). V lost 4 bases and J 1 base, leaving 17 bases between the germline ends. This CDR3 is 17 amino acids long. The CDR3: CASSGKDLGLNTGELFF. DNA of the CDR3: TGTGCCAGCAGCGGCAAGGACCTAGGACTGAACACCGGGGAGCTGTTTTTT.

The chain joins TRBV4-3 to TRBJ2-7, with TRBD2 matching 8 bases. The CDR3 is made up of 15 amino acids. Germline V gene sequence: CDR1 LGHNA, CDR2 YSLEER. V trimming: 1 base; J trimming: 4 bases; junction bases outside the gene matches: 6. The CDR3 reads CASSQGGGRSYEQYF. In nucleotides, the CDR3 is TGCGCCAGCAGCCAAGGGGGCGGGAGGAGTTACGAGCAGTACTTC.